This TCR beta chain was recovered during a study of CD8 T cells in Susac syndrome. Germline loops: CDR1 DFQATT, CDR2 SNEGSKA (reference sequence). CDR3 length equals 15 residues. Reverse transcription of roughly 0.45 to 1 ug RNA was carried out with random hexamers. An immunoSEQ multiplex PCR generated amplified TCR beta CDR3 products spanning 54 Vbeta and 13 Jbeta. TCRdb reprocessed the immunoSEQ multiplex PCR reads via MiXCR and lists one record per CDR3 protein. This table has some 120,000 distinct CDR3 sequences, 94% appearing once. The J gene is TRBJ1-5, the V gene TRBV20-1, with D perhaps TRBD1 (6 bases). This sequence was found in a human donor with multiple sclerosis. Sequenced material: CD4+ T cells from PBMCs. CDR3 loop: CSVGGGRGSNQPQHF. The DNA for the CDR3 is TGCAGCGTAGGGGGGGGCAGGGGAAGCAATCAGCCCCAGCATTTT.